What follows is one T cell receptor beta chain and its context. This sample was included in a study of blood T cell repertoires in COVID-19. Across the whole study: COVID-19 samples from acute and convalescent phases originated in the United States, Italy and Spain. PBMCs, B-cell-depleted T cells, or T cells were the source of the cDNA or gDNA that made up the material.

TCRdb keeps only in-frame clones here, not all; method: immunoSEQ multiplex PCR. The data show 250,000 to 350,000 clones, roughly 90% seen once. The clonotype was recovered from a woman aged 25-40 years with COVID-19, enrolled during active disease. The sequenced sample consisted of peripheral blood.

Here the CDR3 DNA reads TGTGCCATCAGTGGGACCCCAGGGGGCATTGAGCCCCAGCATTTT. Its translation is CAISGTPGGIEPQHF. The rearrangement uses TRBV10-3 and TRBJ1-5; 8 bases fit TRBD1. V lost 4 bases, J lost 8 bases, and 10 bases stayed unmatched. Germline CDR1 reads ENHRY; CDR2 reads SYGVKD. The length of the CDR3 is 15 residues.